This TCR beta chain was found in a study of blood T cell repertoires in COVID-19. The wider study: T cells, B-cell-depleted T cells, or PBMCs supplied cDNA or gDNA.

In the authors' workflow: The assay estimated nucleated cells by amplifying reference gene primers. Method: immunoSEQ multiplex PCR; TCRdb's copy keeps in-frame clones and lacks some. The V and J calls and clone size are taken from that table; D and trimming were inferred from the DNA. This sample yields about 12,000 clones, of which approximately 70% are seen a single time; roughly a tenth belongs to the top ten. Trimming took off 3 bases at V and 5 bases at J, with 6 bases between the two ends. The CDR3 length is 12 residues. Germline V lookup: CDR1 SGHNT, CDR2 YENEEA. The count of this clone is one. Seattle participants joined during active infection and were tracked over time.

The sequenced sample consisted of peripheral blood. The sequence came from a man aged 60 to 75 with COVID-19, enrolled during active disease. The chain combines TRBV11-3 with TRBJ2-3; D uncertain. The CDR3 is CASSLTGDTQYF. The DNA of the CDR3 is TGTGCCAGCAGCTTGACTGGAGATACGCAGTATTTT.